This record covers a single T cell receptor (beta chain). Participants came from fewer than 25 US areas, aged roughly 18 to 95 years. Sequencing was performed with immunoSEQ multiplex PCR; in TCRdb, only in-frame clones are kept and a portion is missing. This table holds hundreds of thousands of clones, approximately 88% found once. These data originate in a study of blood T cell repertoires in COVID-19. Germline V gene data show CDR1 as SGHNT and CDR2 as YYREEE (reference sequence). V dropped 0 bases and J dropped 9 bases, with 16 bases sitting between them. The CDR3 has 16 residues. The chain carries TRBV5-4 and TRBJ1-6; D is perhaps TRBD1 (5 bases). The clonotype was recovered from a woman between 25 and 40 years old with acute COVID-19. Sequencing used PBMCs or T cells enriched from blood (not recorded which). The CDR3: CASSLGGTPARSPLHF. The CDR3 nucleotides read TGTGCCAGCAGCTTGGGCGGGACCCCGGCGCGTTCACCCCTCCACTTT.